This TCR beta chain was recovered during a study of blood T cell repertoires in COVID-19. At the level of the study: T cells, B-cell-depleted T cells, or PBMCs supplied cDNA or gDNA.

Germline trimming cut 5 bases from V and 7 bases from J; bases unmatched to any gene: 7. The CDR3 extends over 14 amino acids. From germline, CDR1 is SQVTM and CDR2 ANQGSEA. Original methodology: Estimated nucleated cell counts came from reference gene primer amplification. Method: immunoSEQ multiplex PCR; TCRdb's copy keeps in-frame clones and lacks some. That table furnishes V, J and clone size, whereas the DNA furnished D and trimming. The sample has fewer than 140,000 clones, roughly 80% seen once. The sequenced material came from peripheral blood. This receptor was taken from a woman aged 60-75 years with acute or convalescent COVID-19. The chain links TRBV29-1 to TRBJ2-1; 11 nucleotides agree with TRBD2. The CDR3 reads CSVPLAGDFNEQFF. The CDR3 DNA reads as TGCAGCGTTCCACTAGCGGGGGACTTTAATGAGCAGTTCTTC.